This T cell receptor (beta chain) was obtained from a study of CXCR3-negative and CXCR3-positive naive CD8 T cells. Study findings and constraints: TRB CDR3 hydrophobicity was greater in CXCR3-positive naive cells than in CXCR3-negative naive cells.

Libraries of TRB cDNA were made by 5' RACE and carried UMIs. Reanalyzing the 5' RACE reads, TCRdb keeps one entry per CDR3 protein, without DNA. The sample data list around 84,000 distinct CDR3 sequences. As for this clonotype: Its antigen is not identified.

Sequencing used naive CXCR3+ CD8+ T cells from blood. Subset noted: CD45RO-CCR7+CD27+CD95- naive CD8+ T cells expressing CXCR3 (TNR3+). The sequence was obtained from a human donor in good health. Some clones in this sample may be carry-over from other donors' samples.

The CDR3 reads CASSQRPGLAARQETQYF. The genes are TRBV3-1 and TRBJ2-5; TCRdb names TRBD2, which stays unverified in the absence of DNA. The CDR3 has 18 amino acids. Germline-derived CDR1 and CDR2 are LGHDT and YNNKEL (reference sequence).